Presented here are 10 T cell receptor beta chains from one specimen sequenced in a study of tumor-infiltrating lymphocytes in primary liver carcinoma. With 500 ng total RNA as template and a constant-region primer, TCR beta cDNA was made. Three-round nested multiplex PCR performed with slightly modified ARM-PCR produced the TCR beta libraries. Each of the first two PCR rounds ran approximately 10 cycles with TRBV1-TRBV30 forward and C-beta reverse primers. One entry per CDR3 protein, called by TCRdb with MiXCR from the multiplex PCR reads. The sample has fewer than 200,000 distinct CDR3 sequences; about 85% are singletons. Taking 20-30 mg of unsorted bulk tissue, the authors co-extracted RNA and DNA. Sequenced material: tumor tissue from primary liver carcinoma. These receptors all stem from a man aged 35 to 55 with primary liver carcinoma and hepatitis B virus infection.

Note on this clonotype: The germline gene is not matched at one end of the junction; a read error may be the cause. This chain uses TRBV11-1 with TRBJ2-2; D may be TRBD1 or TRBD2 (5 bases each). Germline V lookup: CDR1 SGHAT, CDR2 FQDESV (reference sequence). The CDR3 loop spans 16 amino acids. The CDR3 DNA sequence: TGTGCCAGGAGCTCCGGGGTCGGGGCGAACACCGGGGAGCTCTTTTTT. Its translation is CARSSGVGANTGELFF.

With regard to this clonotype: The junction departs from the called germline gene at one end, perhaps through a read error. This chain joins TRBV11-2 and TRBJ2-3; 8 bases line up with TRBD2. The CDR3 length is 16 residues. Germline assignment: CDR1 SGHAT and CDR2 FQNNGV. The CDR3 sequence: CASCIQAGVSTNTQYF. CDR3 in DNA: TGTGCCAGCTGCATACAAGCGGGAGTCAGCACAAATACGCAGTATTTT.

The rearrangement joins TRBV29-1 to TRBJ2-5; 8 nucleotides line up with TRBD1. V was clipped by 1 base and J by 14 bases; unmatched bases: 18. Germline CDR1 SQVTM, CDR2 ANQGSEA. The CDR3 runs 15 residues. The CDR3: CSVEAGRGRAETYYF. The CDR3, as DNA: TGCAGCGTTGAAGCGGGCAGGGGGCGAGCAGAGACCTATTACTTC.

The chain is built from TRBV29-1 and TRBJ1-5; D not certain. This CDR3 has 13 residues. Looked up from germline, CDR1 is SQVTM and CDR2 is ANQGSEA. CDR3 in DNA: TGCAGAGTCAGAGGTGGAGCGAATCAGCCCCAGCATTTT. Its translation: CRVRGGANQPQHF.

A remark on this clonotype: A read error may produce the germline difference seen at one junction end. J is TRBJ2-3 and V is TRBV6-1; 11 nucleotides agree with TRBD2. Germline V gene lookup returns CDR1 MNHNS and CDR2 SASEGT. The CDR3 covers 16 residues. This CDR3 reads CASTEIAGGRTYTHCF. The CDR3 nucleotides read TGTGCCAGCACTGAAATAGCGGGAGGGAGGACATATACGCATTGTTTT.

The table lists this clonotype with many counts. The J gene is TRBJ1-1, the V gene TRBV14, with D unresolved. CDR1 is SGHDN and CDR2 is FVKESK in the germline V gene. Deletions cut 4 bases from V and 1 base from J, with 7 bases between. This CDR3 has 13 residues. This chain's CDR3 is CASSLTRNTEAFF. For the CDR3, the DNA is TGTGCCAGCAGCCTGACCAGGAACACTGAAGCTTTCTTT.

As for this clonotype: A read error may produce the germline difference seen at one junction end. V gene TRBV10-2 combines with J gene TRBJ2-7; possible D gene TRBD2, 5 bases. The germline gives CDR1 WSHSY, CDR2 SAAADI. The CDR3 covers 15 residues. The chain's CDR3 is CVSSEQQLARDEQYF. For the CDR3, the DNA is TGTGTCAGCAGTGAGCAGCAACTCGCGAGGGACGAGCAGTACTTC.

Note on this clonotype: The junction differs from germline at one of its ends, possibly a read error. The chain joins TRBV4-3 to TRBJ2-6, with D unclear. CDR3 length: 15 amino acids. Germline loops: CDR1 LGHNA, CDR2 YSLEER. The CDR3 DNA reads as TGCGCCAGCAGTGAAGGAAACTCTGGAGCCAACGTCCTGACTTTC. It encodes CASSEGNSGANVLTF.

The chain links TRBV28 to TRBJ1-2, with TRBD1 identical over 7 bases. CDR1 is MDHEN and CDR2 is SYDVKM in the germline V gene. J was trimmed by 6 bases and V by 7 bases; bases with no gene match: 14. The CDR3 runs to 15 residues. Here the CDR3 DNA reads TGTGCCAGCAAGTCTCGGGGACAGTGGAGAAATGGCTACACCTTC. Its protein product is CASKSRGQWRNGYTF.

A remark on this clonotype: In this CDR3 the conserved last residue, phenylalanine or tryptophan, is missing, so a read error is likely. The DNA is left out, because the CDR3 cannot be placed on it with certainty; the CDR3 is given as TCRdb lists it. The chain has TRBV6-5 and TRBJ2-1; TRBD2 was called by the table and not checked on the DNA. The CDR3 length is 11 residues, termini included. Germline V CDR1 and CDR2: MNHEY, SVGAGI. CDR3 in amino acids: CACGSGGEEFI.